This TCR beta chain was obtained from a study of blood T cell repertoires in COVID-19. Across the study: Acute-phase and convalescent COVID-19 samples originated in the United States, Italy and Spain.

Sequencing used immunoSEQ multiplex PCR; TCRdb keeps in-frame clones, though not all of them. The sample records around 250,000 clones, about 86% being singletons. Per the germline V gene, CDR1 is MNHNS and CDR2 is SASEGT. The CDR3 extends over 16 amino acids. The ends lost 4 bases at V and 2 bases at J; junction bases unmatched: 6. Sequencing was carried out using peripheral blood. This TCR came from a man aged 50-60 years with active or convalescent COVID-19. The V call is TRBV6-1, the J call TRBJ2-1, with 9 bases identical to TRBD1. CDR3 sequence: CASSVLTGGPYNEQFF. Here the CDR3 DNA reads TGTGCCAGCAGTGTATTGACAGGGGGTCCCTACAATGAGCAGTTCTTC.